This TCR beta chain was observed in a study of beta chain features in type 1 diabetes. Regarding the study as a whole: No resolution was reached here on whether HLA type influences TCRB rearrangement.

Every isolated RNA sample was fully reverse transcribed, so sequencing captured expressed TCRB transcripts. Using immunoSEQ multiplex PCR, the repertoire was profiled, and TCRdb retains in-frame clones only, with some absent. The sample records approximately 170,000 clones, 7.5% to 9.5% being singletons. In its sample, this clone was seen a few times. The antigen remains unidentified. Germline V CDR1 and CDR2: MNHEY, SVGAGI. Trimming cost V 6 bases and J 4 bases; bases outside gene matches: 6. The length of the CDR3 is 14 residues. The V gene is TRBV6-5, the J gene TRBJ2-3; 8 bases fit TRBD1. The sequenced material came from central memory CD4+ T cells from blood. The receptor was derived from a woman younger than 30 in good health. The CDR3: CASSGQGLADTQYF. As DNA, the CDR3 is TGTGCCAGCAGCGGACAGGGCTTAGCAGATACGCAGTATTTT.